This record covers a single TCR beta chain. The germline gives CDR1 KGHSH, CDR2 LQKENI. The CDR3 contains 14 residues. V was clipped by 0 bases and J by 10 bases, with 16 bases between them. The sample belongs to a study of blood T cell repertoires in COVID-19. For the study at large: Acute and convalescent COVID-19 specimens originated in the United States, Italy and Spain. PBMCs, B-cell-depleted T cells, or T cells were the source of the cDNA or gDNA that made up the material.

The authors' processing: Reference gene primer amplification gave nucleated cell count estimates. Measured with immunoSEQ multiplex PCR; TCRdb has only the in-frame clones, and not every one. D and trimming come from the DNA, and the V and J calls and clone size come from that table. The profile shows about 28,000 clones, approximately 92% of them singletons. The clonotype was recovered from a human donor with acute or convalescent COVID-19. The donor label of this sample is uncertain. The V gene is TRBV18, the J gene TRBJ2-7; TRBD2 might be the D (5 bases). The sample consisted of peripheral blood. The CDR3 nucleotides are TGTGCCAGCTCACCACCGTCACCCGGGATGTTTCAGTACTTC. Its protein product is CASSPPSPGMFQYF.